Listed below are T cell receptor beta chains from one sample, sequenced in a study of T cell repertoires in cytomegalovirus infection. Their antigens are not known. TCRdb re-analysed the reads in MiXCR, keeping a single row per CDR3 protein. Of around 900,000 distinct CDR3 sequences listed, roughly 31% are singletons. The sequenced sample was cultured CD8+ T cells from PBMCs, obtained from culture after CMV antigen stimulation. The receptors come from a human donor in good health (CMV status not recorded). Some clones in this sample may be carry-over from other donors' samples. Both conserved end residues are part of each CDR3. Each record gives: J gene, V gene, D gene, clone size, CDR3 length, CDR3 protein, CDR3 DNA. The D gene is left open where the match is weak. Clone size is stated in some rows and not others, as once, few, many or a class when expanded.

>TRBJ2-5|TRBV25-1|TRBD1|few|14
CASSDGTATKTQYF
TGTGCCAGCAGTGATGGGACAGCTACGAAGACCCAGTACTTC
>TRBJ2-5|TRBV12-3/TRBV12-4|TRBD2|many|13
CASTPPGGETQYF
TGTGCCAGCACCCCGCCGGGGGGAGAGACCCAGTACTTC
>TRBJ1-5|TRBV7-2|-|-|16
CASSLSAGYRNQPQHF
TGTGCCAGCAGCTTATCGGCGGGTTATCGCAATCAGCCCCAGCATTTT
>TRBJ2-3|TRBV5-1|-|few|13
CASSETPEDTQYF
TGCGCCAGCAGCGAGACGCCTGAGGATACGCAGTATTTT
>TRBJ1-5|TRBV6-2/TRBV6-3|TRBD1|many|16
CASSYEWTGIHQPQHF
TGTGCCAGCAGTTACGAGTGGACAGGGATACATCAGCCCCAGCATTTT
>TRBJ2-1|TRBV7-2|TRBD2|many|17
CASSLRWGGEMHNEQFF
TGTGCCAGCAGCTTACGGTGGGGGGGGGAGATGCACAATGAGCAGTTCTTC
>TRBJ1-6|TRBV25-1|-|few|16
CASSEYPAGYNSPLHF
TGTGCCAGCAGTGAATATCCGGCAGGCTATAATTCACCCCTCCACTTT
>TRBJ1-3|TRBV15|-|-|12
CATEGFGNTIYF
TGTGCCACCGAGGGGTTTGGAAACACCATATATTTT
>TRBJ2-3|TRBV7-6|TRBD2|many|17
CASSLEPLAGSTDTQYF
TGTGCCAGCAGCTTAGAGCCACTAGCGGGGAGCACAGATACGCAGTATTTT
>TRBJ2-1|TRBV19|-|few|16
CASSIKVGGLYNEQFF
TGTGCCAGTAGTATAAAGGTCGGGGGACTTTACAATGAGCAGTTCTTC
>TRBJ2-1|TRBV6-5|TRBD2|-|16
CASTRTSGSSYNEQFF
TGTGCCAGCACCCGGACTAGCGGGAGCTCCTACAATGAGCAGTTCTTC
>TRBJ1-2|TRBV7-6|-|-|13
CASSRDGERGYTF
TGTGCCAGCAGCAGGGACGGCGAGAGAGGCTACACCTTC
>TRBJ1-2|TRBV12-5|-|few|13
CASGSEADYGYTF
TGTGCTAGTGGTTCGGAGGCGGACTATGGCTACACCTTC
>TRBJ2-5|TRBV18|TRBD2|-|16
CASSEVAGMVQETQYF
TGTGCCAGCTCGGAAGTAGCGGGGATGGTCCAAGAGACCCAGTACTTC
>TRBJ1-1|TRBV7-9|-|-|15
CASSPGDIFHTEAFF
TGTGCCAGCAGCCCAGGGGACATTTTCCACACTGAAGCTTTCTTT
>TRBJ2-5|TRBV12-3/TRBV12-4|TRBD2|few|16
CASSLHTSGGQETQYF
TGTGCCAGCAGTTTACATACTAGCGGGGGGCAAGAGACCCAGTACTTC
>TRBJ1-2|TRBV5-6|-|-|14
CASSFSGLSYGYTF
TGTGCCAGCAGCTTTTCGGGCCTCTCATATGGCTACACCTTC
>TRBJ2-7|TRBV25-1|-|few|13
CASSPSGGSEQYF
TGTGCCAGCAGTCCCTCTGGGGGGTCCGAGCAGTACTTC
>TRBJ2-5|TRBV2|-|-|16
CANSVSEWGRQETQYF
TGTGCCAACAGTGTCAGCGAATGGGGTCGCCAAGAGACCCAGTACTTC
>TRBJ1-5|TRBV7-6|TRBD1|-|15
CASSLGQGQLEPQHF
TGTGCCAGCAGCTTGGGACAGGGGCAGCTTGAGCCCCAGCATTTT
>TRBJ1-3|TRBV12-3/TRBV12-4|-|-|15
CASSSPGPRRNTIYF
TGTGCCAGCAGTTCCCCCGGGCCTCGGAGAAACACCATATATTTT
>TRBJ1-1|TRBV6-5|-|-|12
CASSYRRAEAFF
TGTGCCAGCAGTTACAGACGAGCTGAAGCTTTCTTT
>TRBJ2-1|TRBV6-8|-|once|15
CASSEIYRAGDEQFF
TGTGCCAGCAGTGAGATCTACAGGGCCGGGGATGAGCAGTTCTTC
>TRBJ2-1|TRBV5-4|-|-|19
CATSGDLWSQGAKYNEQFF
TGTGCCACCTCAGGGGACCTCTGGAGTCAGGGAGCAAAATACAATGAGCAGTTCTTC
>TRBJ1-1|TRBV7-6|-|-|13
CASSSAPGENAFF
TGTGCCAGCAGCTCAGCACCCGGGGAGAATGCTTTCTTT
>TRBJ2-5|TRBV5-4|TRBD2|few|15
CASSLAGALEETQYF
TGTGCCAGCAGCTTAGCGGGGGCCTTAGAGGAGACCCAGTACTTC
>TRBJ2-7|TRBV27|-|-|14
CASSGDGVFYEQYF
TGTGCCAGCAGCGGGGACGGAGTGTTTTACGAGCAGTACTTC
>TRBJ2-1|TRBV2|TRBD2|few|16
CASRTLAGGSYNEQFF
TGTGCCAGCAGGACACTAGCGGGAGGCTCCTACAATGAGCAGTTCTTC
>TRBJ2-2|TRBV7-6|-|-|16
CVSSPDRATNTGELFF
TGTGTCAGCAGTCCTGACAGAGCTACGAACACCGGGGAGCTGTTTTTT
>TRBJ2-5|TRBV11-3|-|few|19
CASSLVGGGPPSGQETQYF
TGTGCCAGCAGCTTAGTAGGGGGGGGCCCGCCGAGTGGACAAGAGACCCAGTACTTC
>TRBJ2-2|TRBV27|-|few|13
CASSSSGSGELFF
TGTGCCAGCAGTTCCTCTGGGTCCGGGGAGCTGTTTTTT
>TRBJ2-7|TRBV6-1|-|-|16
CASSEAVRSGGYEQYF
TGTGCCAGCAGTGAAGCGGTTCGATCAGGGGGGTACGAGCAGTACTTC
>TRBJ2-3|TRBV20-1|-|-|16
CSALEMDGVSTDTQYF
TGCAGTGCTCTTGAGATGGACGGGGTTAGCACAGATACGCAGTATTTT
>TRBJ2-2|TRBV29-1|TRBD2|-|14
CSVDMRGGTGELFF
TGCAGCGTTGATATGCGGGGGGGGACCGGGGAGCTGTTTTTT
>TRBJ1-1|TRBV6-8|-|-|14
CASSKRATNAEAFF
TGTGCCAGCAGTAAAAGGGCAACGAACGCTGAAGCTTTCTTT
>TRBJ2-1|TRBV2|TRBD2|few|16
CASSDASGGADNEQFF
TGTGCCAGCAGTGACGCTAGCGGGGGGGCTGACAATGAGCAGTTCTTC
>TRBJ2-7|TRBV12-3/TRBV12-4|TRBD2|-|15
CASSGPGLAAYEQYF
TGTGCCAGCAGTGGGCCGGGACTAGCGGCCTACGAGCAGTACTTC
>TRBJ1-2|TRBV3-1|TRBD1|few|13
CASSQGQGGGYTF
TGTGCCAGCAGCCAAGGACAGGGCGGCGGCTACACCTTC
>TRBJ1-1|TRBV5-6|-|many|15
CASSLAVSMNTEAFF
TGTGCCAGCAGCTTGGCGGTCAGCATGAACACTGAAGCTTTCTTT
>TRBJ2-3|TRBV6-1|-|few|13
CASSEPATDTQYF
TGTGCCAGCAGTGAACCCGCCACAGATACGCAGTATTTT
>TRBJ1-2|TRBV5-4|TRBD1|-|14
CASSEDRGLNGYTF
TGTGCCAGTTCCGAGGACAGGGGGCTCAATGGCTACACCTTC
>TRBJ2-1|TRBV6-1|-|-|14
CASSVPGTYNEQFF
TGTGCCAGCAGTGTGCCAGGGACCTACAATGAGCAGTTCTTC
>TRBJ2-2|TRBV7-6|TRBD1|-|15
CASSSSDRVAGELFF
TGTGCCAGCAGCTCGTCGGACAGGGTCGCCGGGGAGCTGTTTTTT
>TRBJ2-2|TRBV11-3|TRBD1|few|15
CASSHRGRDTGELFF
TGTGCCAGCAGCCACAGGGGGCGCGACACCGGGGAGCTGTTTTTT
>TRBJ2-2|TRBV2|-|-|17
CASDGGQGPANTGELFF
TGTGCCAGCGATGGTGGGCAGGGACCCGCGAACACCGGGGAGCTGTTTTTT
>TRBJ2-5|TRBV6-2/TRBV6-3|-|-|13
CASSSLKGETQYF
TGTGCCAGCAGTTCCCTCAAGGGAGAGACCCAGTACTTC
>TRBJ2-1|TRBV4-3|TRBD2|-|17
CASTPTSGGALGDEQFF
TGCGCCAGCACCCCCACTAGCGGGGGTGCGTTGGGGGATGAGCAGTTCTTC
>TRBJ1-5|TRBV10-3|-|few|14
CAASGEVGNQPQHF
TGTGCCGCTAGTGGGGAGGTTGGCAATCAGCCCCAGCATTTT
>TRBJ2-2|TRBV4-2|-|-|15
CASSPKTGNTGELFF
TGTGCCAGCAGCCCGAAGACAGGGAACACCGGGGAGCTGTTTTTT
>TRBJ1-1|TRBV9|-|-|13
CASSVGAAPEAFF
TGTGCCAGCAGCGTAGGAGCAGCCCCCGAAGCTTTCTTT
>TRBJ2-6|TRBV5-5|-|-|15
CASSFTVSGANVLTF
TGTGCCAGCAGCTTTACAGTCTCTGGGGCCAACGTCCTGACTTTC
>TRBJ1-1|TRBV20-1|-|-|17
CSAWRRAGGYVNTEAFF
TGCAGTGCTTGGCGCCGGGCTGGGGGCTATGTGAACACTGAAGCTTTCTTT
>TRBJ2-1|TRBV10-2|-|-|17
CASSSLGGKSSYNEQFF
TGCGCCAGCAGTTCGTTAGGCGGGAAGAGCTCCTACAATGAGCAGTTCTTC
>TRBJ1-4|TRBV7-8|-|many|16
CASMFGTGRVGEKLFF
TGTGCCAGCATGTTTGGGACGGGGAGGGTCGGTGAAAAACTGTTTTTT
>TRBJ1-1|TRBV6-8|TRBD1|-|18
CASSYGPGQGAMDTEAFF
TGTGCCAGCAGTTACGGGCCGGGACAGGGGGCGATGGACACTGAAGCTTTCTTT
>TRBJ2-5|TRBV7-9|TRBD1|many|16
CASSPRDREDQETQYF
TGTGCCAGCAGCCCGCGGGACAGGGAGGACCAAGAGACCCAGTACTTC
>TRBJ2-7|TRBV6-2/TRBV6-3|TRBD1|-|14
CASSHGTGVDEQYF
TGTGCCAGCAGCCACGGGACAGGGGTGGACGAGCAGTACTTC
>TRBJ2-7|TRBV10-3|-|-|12
CATRDTFYEQYF
TGTGCCACCCGGGACACTTTCTACGAGCAGTACTTC
>TRBJ1-6|TRBV9|-|-|13
CASSVATGSPLHF
TGTGCCAGCAGCGTAGCGACTGGATCACCCCTCCACTTT
>TRBJ2-1|TRBV7-2|TRBD2|many|20
CASSFTTSGDLMSSYNEQFF
TGTGCCAGCAGCTTCACGACTAGCGGGGACCTAATGAGCTCCTACAATGAGCAGTTCTTC